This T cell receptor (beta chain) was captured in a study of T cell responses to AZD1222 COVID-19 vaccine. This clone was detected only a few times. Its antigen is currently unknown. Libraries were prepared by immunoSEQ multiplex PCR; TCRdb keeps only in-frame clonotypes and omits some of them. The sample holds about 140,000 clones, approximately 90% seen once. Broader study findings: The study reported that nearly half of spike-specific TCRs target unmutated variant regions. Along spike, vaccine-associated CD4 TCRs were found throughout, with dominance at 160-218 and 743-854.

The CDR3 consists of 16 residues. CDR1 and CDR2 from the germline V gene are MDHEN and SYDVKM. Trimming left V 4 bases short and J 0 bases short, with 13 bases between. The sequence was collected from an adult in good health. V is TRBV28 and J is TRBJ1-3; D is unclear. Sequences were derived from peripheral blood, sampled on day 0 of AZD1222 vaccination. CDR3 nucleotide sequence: TGTGCCAGCAGTTATCTCCTTCCTACCTCTGGAAACACCATATATTTT. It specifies CASSYLLPTSGNTIYF.